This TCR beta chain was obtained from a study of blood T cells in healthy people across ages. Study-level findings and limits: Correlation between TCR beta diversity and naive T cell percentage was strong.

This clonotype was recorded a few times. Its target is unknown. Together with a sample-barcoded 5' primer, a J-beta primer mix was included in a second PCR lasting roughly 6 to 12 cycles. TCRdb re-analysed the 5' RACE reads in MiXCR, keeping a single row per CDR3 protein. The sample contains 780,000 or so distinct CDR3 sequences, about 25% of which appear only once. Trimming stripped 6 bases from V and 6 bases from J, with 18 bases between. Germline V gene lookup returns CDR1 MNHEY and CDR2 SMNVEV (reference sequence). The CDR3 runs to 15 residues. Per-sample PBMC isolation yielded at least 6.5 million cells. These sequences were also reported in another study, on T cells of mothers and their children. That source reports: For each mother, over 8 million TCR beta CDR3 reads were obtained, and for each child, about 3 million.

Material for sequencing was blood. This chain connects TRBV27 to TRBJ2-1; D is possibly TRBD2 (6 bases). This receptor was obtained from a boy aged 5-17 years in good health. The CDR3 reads CASSFEFGTLNEQFF. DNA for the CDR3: TGTGCCAGCAGCTTCGAATTCGGGACTCTCAATGAGCAGTTCTTC.